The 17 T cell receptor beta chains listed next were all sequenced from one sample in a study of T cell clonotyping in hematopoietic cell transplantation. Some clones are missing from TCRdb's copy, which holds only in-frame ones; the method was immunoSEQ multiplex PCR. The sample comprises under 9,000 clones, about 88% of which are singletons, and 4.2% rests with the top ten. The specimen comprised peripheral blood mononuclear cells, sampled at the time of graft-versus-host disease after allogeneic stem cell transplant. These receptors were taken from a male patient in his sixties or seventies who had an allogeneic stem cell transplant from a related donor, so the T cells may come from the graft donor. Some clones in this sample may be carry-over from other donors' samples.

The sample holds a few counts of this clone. The chain's CDR3 is CSATITEAFF. The CDR3, as DNA: TGCAGTGCTACAATTACTGAAGCTTTCTTT. This chain joins TRBV20-1 and TRBJ1-1; the D is unclear. Deletions cut 4 bases from V and 5 bases from J, with 5 bases between. This CDR3 has 10 residues. Germline CDR1 reads DFQATT; CDR2 reads SNEGSKA (reference sequence).

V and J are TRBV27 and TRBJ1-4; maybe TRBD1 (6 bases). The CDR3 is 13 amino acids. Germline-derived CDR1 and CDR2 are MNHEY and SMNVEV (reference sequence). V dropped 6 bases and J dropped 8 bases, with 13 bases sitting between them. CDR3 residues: CASRRDTGEKLFF. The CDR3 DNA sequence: TGTGCCAGCAGGCGGGACACCGGGGAAAAACTGTTTTTT.

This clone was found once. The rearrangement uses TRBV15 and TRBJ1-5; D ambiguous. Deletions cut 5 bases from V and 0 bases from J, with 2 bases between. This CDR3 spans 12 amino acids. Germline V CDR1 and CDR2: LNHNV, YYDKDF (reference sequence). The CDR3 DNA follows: TGTGCCACCAGCCGTAGCAATCAGCCCCAGCATTTT. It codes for CATSRSNQPQHF. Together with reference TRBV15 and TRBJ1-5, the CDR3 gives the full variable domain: DAMVIQNPRYQVTQFGKPVTLSCSQTLNHNVMYWYQQKSSQAPKLLFHYYDKDFNNEADTPDNFQSRRPNTSFCFLDIRSPGLGDTAMYLCATSRSNQPQHFGDGTRLSIL.

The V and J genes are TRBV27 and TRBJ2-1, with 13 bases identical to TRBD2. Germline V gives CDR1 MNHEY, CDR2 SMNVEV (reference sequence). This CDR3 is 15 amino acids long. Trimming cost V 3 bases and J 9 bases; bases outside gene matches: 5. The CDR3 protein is CASSFWTSGGGEQFF. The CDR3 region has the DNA TGTGCCAGCAGTTTCTGGACTAGCGGGGGAGGTGAGCAGTTCTTC.

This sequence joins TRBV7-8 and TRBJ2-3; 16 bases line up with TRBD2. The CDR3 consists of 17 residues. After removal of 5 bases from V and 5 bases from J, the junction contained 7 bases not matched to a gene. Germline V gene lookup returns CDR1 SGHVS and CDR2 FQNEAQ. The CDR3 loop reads CASSGTSGGASRDTQYF. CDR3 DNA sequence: TGTGCCAGCAGCGGGACTAGCGGGGGGGCCTCGAGAGATACGCAGTATTTT.

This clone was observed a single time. The CDR3: CASSPLREQYF. CDR3 coding DNA: TGTGCCAGCAGTCCCCTCAGGGAGCAGTACTTC. The genes are TRBV28 and TRBJ2-7; no firm D call. The CDR3 totals 11 residues. In germline, CDR1 is MDHEN, CDR2 SYDVKM. V was shortened by 5 bases and J by 7 bases, with 9 bases between the two germline ends. Supplemented by reference TRBV28 and TRBJ2-7, the full variable domain reads DVKVTQSSRYLVKRTGEKVFLECVQDMDHENMFWYRQDPGLGLRLIYFSYDVKMKEKGDIPEGYSVSREKKERFSLILESASTNQTSMYLCASSPLREQYFGPGTRLTVT.

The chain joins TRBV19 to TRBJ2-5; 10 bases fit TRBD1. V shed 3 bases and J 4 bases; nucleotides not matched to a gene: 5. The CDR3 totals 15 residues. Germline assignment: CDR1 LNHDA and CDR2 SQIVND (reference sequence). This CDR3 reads CASSIRQGAGETQYF. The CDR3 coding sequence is TGTGCCAGTAGTATCCGACAGGGGGCGGGAGAGACCCAGTACTTC.

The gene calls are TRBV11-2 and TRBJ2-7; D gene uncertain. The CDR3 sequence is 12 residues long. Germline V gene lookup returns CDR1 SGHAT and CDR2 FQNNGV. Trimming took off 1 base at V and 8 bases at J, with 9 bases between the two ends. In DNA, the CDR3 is TGTGCCAGCAGCTTAGTAGGTCCCCAGCAGTACTTC. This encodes CASSLVGPQQYF.

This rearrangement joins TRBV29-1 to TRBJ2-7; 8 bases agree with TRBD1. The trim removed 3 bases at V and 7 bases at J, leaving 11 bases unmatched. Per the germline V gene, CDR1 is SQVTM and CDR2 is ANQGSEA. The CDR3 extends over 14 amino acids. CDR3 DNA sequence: TGCAGCGTTGATAGTGACAGGGGCCCGTGGGAGCAGTACTTC. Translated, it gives CSVDSDRGPWEQYF.

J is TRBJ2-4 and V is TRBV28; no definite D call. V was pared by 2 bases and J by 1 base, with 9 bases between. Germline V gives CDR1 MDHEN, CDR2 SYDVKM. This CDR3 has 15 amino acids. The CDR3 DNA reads TGTGCCAGCAGTTTAATGGGCAGGGCCAAAAACATTCAGTACTTC. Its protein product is CASSLMGRAKNIQYF.

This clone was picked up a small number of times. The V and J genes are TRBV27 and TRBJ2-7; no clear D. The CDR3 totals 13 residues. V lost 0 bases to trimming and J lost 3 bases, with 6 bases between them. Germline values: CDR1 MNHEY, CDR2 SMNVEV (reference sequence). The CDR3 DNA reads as TGTGCCAGCAGTTTATCGCACAACTACGAGCAGTACTTC. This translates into CASSLSHNYEQYF.

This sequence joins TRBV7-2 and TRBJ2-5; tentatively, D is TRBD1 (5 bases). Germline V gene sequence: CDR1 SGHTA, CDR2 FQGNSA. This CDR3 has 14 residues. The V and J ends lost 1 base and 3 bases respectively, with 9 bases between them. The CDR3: CASSLVAREETQYF. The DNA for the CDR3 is TGTGCCAGCAGCTTAGTGGCCAGGGAAGAGACCCAGTACTTC.

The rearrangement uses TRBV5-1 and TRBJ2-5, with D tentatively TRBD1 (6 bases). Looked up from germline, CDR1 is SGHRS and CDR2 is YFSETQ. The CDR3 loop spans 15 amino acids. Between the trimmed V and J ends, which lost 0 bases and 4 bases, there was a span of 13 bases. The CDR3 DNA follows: TGCGCCAGCAGCTTGGTCGTGGGGGCCCGAGAGACCCAGTACTTC. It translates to CASSLVVGARETQYF.

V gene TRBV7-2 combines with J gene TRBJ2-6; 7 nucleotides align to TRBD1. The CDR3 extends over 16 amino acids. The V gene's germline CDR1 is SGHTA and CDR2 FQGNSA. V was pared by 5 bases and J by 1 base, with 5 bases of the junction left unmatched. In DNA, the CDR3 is TGTGCCAGCAGCCCCAGACAGGGTTCTGGGGCCAACGTCCTGACTTTC. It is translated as CASSPRQGSGANVLTF.

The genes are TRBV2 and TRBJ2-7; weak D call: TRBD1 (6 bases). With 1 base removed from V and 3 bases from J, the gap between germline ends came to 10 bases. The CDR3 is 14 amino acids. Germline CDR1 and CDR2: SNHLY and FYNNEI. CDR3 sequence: CASSEGTGNYEQYF. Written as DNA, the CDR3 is TGTGCCAGCAGTGAAGGTACAGGGAACTACGAGCAGTACTTC.

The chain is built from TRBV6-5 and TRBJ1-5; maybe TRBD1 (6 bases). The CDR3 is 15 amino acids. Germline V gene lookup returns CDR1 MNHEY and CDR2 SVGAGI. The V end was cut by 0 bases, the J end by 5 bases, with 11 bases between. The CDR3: CASSYSNRADQPQHF. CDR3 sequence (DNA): TGTGCCAGCAGTTACTCGAACAGGGCCGATCAGCCCCAGCATTTT.

Written as DNA, the CDR3 is TGTGCCAGCAGTGCAACAGGGACCGCTAATGAAAAACTGTTTTTT. As protein: CASSATGTANEKLFF. This chain links TRBV27 with TRBJ1-4, with a possible D match to TRBD1 (6 bases). CDR1 is MNHEY, CDR2 SMNVEV, per germline (reference sequence). The CDR3 has 15 residues. V was trimmed by 5 bases and J by 3 bases, leaving 13 bases between them. The full variable domain, rest sourced from reference TRBV27 and TRBJ1-4, is EAQVTQNPRYLITVTGKKLTVTCSQNMNHEYMSWYRQDPGLGLRQIYYSMNVEVTDKGDVPEGYKVSRKEKRNFPLILESPSPNQTSLYFCASSATGTANEKLFFGSGTQLSVL.